This TCR beta chain was documented in a study of cytomegalovirus exposure and HLA in healthy donors. Whole-study findings and limits: Later work found most CMV-associated TCR beta chains apparently HLA-restricted. Some V segments, including TRBV6-2 and TRBV6-3, were excluded as indistinguishable. For TCR beta chains, V- and J-gene trimming was later linked to a missense DCLRE1C variant.

13 Jbeta primers and 60 Vbeta primers were used for the PCR. The method was immunoSEQ multiplex PCR; TCRdb's version includes in-frame clones alone and lacks a portion of them. The table counts approximately 110,000 clones; more than 0.8% lies in the top ten. A word on this clone: Antigen: not known.

Germline V gives CDR1 LNHDA, CDR2 SQIVND (reference sequence). V lost 5 bases and J lost 2, with 19 bases in between. The length of the CDR3 is 16 residues. J is TRBJ2-7 and V is TRBV19, with D perhaps TRBD1 (6 bases). Sequences were obtained from PBMCs. The clonotype comes from a man aged 18 to 30 in good health and CMV-seronegative. CDR3 nucleotides: TGTGCCAGTAGTCCAACGGGACACACGTTAACCTACGAGCAGTACTTC. It translates to CASSPTGHTLTYEQYF.